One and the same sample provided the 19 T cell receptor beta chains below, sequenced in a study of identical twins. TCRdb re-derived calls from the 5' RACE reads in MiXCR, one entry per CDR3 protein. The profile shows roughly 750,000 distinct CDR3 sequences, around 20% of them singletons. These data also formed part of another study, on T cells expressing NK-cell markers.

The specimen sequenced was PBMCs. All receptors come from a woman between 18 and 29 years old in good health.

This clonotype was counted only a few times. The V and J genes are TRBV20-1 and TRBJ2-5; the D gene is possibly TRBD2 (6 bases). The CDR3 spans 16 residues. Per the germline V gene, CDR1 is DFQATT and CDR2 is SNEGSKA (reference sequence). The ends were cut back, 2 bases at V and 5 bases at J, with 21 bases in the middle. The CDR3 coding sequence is TGCAGTGCTAGACCATTGGGTGGCGGGGCTGGGGAGACCCAGTACTTC. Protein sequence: CSARPLGGGAGETQYF.

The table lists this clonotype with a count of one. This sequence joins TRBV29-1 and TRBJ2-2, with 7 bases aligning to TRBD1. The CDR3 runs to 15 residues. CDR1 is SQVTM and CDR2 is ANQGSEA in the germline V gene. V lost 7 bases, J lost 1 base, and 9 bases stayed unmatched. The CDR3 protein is CSASPGTENTGELFF. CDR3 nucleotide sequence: TGCAGCGCCTCCCCCGGGACAGAGAACACCGGGGAGCTGTTTTTT.

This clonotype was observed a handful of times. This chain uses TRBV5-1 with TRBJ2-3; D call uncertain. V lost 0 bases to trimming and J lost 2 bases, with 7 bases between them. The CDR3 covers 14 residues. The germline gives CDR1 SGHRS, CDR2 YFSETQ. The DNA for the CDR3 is TGCGCCAGCAGCTTGGACCAGACCACAGATACGCAGTATTTT. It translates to CASSLDQTTDTQYF.

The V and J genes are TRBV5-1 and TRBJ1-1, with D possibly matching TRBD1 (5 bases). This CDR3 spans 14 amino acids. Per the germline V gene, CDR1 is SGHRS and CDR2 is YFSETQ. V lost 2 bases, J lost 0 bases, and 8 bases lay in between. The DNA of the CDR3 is TGCGCCAGCAGCTTCAGGGAGCTGAACACTGAAGCTTTCTTT. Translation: CASSFRELNTEAFF. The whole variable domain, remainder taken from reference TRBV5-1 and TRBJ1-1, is KAGVTQTPRYLIKTRGQQVTLSCSPISGHRSVSWYQQTPGQGLQFLFEYFSETQRNKGNFPGRFSGRQFSNSRSEMNVSTLELGDSALYLCASSFRELNTEAFFGQGTRLTVV.

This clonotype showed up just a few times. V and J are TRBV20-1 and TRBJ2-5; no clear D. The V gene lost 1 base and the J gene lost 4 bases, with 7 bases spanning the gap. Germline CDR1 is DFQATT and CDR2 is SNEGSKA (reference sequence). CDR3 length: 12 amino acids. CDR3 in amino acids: CSARAFGETQYF. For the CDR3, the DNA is TGCAGTGCTAGAGCTTTTGGAGAGACCCAGTACTTC.

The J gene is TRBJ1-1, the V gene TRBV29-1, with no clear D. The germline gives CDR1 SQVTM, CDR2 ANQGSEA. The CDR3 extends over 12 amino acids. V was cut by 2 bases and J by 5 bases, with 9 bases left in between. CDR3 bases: TGCAGCGTTGAAATAGGGCGGACTGAAGCTTTCTTT. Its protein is CSVEIGRTEAFF.

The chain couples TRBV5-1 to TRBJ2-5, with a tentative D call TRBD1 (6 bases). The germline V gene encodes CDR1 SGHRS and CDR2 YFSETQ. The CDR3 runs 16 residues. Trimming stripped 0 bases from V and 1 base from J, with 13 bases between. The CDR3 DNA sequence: TGCGCCAGCAGCTTGGCAGGAACAGGGATCCAAGAGACCCAGTACTTC. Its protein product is CASSLAGTGIQETQYF.

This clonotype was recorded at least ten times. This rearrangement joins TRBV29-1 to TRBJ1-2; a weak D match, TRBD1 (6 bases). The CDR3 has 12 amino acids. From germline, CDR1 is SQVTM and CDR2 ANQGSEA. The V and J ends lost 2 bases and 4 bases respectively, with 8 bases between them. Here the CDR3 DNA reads TGCAGCGTTGAAAGCAGGGGCTATGGCTACACCTTC. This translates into CSVESRGYGYTF.

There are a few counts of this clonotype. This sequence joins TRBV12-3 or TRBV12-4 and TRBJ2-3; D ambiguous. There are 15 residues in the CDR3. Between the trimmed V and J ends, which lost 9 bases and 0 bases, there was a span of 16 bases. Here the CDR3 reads CASRLLTESTDTQYF. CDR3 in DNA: TGTGCCAGTCGGCTTTTAACAGAAAGCACAGATACGCAGTATTTT.

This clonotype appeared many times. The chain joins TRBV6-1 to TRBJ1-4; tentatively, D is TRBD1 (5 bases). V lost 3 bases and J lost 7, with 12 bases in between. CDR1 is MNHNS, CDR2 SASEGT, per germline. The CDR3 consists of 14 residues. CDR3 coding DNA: TGTGCCAGCAGTGATTCGGGGCCGCGTGAAAAACTGTTTTTT. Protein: CASSDSGPREKLFF.

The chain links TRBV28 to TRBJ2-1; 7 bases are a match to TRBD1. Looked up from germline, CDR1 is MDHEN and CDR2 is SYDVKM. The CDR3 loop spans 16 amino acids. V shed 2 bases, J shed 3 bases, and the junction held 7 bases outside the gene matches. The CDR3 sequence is CASSLPGGKGYNEQFF. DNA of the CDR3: TGTGCCAGCAGTTTACCAGGGGGAAAAGGCTACAATGAGCAGTTCTTC.

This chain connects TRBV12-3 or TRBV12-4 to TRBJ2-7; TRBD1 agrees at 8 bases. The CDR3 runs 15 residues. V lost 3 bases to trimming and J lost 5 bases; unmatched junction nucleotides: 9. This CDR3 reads CASSLYGQGLDEQYF. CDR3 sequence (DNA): TGTGCCAGCAGTTTGTATGGACAGGGACTCGACGAGCAGTACTTC.

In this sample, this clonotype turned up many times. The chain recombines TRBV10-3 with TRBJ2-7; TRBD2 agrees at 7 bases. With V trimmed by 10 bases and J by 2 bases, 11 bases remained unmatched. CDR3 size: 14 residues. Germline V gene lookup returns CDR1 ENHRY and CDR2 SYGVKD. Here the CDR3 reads CATVFGTTTYEQYF. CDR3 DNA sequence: TGTGCCACCGTGTTCGGGACTACGACCTACGAGCAGTACTTC.

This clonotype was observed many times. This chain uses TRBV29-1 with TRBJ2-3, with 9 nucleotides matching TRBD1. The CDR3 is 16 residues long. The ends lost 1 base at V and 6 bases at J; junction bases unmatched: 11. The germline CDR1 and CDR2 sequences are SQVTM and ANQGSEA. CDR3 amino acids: CSVEAPPRTGEDTQYF. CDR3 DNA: TGCAGCGTTGAAGCGCCACCGCGGACAGGGGAGGATACGCAGTATTTT.

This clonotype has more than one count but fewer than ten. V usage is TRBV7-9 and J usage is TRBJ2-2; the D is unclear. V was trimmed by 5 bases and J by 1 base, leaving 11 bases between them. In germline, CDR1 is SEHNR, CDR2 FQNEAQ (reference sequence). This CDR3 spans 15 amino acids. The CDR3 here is CASSLRLMNTGELFF. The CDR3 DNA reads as TGTGCCAGCAGCCTGCGACTTATGAACACCGGGGAGCTGTTTTTT.

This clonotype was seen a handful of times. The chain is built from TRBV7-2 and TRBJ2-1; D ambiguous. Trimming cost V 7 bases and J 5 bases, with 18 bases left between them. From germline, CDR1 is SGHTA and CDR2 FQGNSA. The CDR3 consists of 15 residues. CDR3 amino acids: CASNPPGGENNEQFF. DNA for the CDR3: TGTGCCAGCAACCCCCCGGGCGGAGAGAACAATGAGCAGTTCTTC.

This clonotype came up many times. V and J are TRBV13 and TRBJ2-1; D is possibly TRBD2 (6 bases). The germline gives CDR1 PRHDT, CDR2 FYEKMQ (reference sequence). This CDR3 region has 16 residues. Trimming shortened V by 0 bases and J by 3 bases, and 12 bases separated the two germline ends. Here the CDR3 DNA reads TGTGCCAGCAGCTTAGGCGTGCGGGGCCTCTACAATGAGCAGTTCTTC. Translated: CASSLGVRGLYNEQFF. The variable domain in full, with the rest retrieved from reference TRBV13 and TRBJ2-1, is AAGVIQSPRHLIKEKRETATLKCYPIPRHDTVYWYQQGPGQDPQFLISFYEKMQSDKGSIPDRFSAQQFSDYHSELNMSSLELGDSALYFCASSLGVRGLYNEQFFGPGTRLTVL.

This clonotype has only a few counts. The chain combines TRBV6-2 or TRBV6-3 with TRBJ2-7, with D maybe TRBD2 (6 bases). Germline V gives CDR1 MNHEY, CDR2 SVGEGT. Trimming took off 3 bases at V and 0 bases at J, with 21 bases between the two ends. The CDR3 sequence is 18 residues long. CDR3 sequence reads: CASSYSPERVLISYEQYF. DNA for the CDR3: TGTGCCAGCAGTTATAGTCCAGAGCGGGTCCTGATCTCCTACGAGCAGTACTTC.

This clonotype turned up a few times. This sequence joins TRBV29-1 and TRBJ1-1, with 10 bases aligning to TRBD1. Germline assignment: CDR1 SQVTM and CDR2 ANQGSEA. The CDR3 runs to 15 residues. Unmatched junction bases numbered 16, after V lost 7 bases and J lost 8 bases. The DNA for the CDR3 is TGCAGCGCCAAAAGGTCCGGGACAGGGGTTATGGAAGCTTTCTTT. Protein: CSAKRSGTGVMEAFF.